This T cell receptor beta chain emerged from a study of response to subunit inactivated influenza vaccine. Findings and limits, study-wide: Few additional T cells are recruited per seasonal influenza vaccination, authors suggested.

This clonotype has just a few counts. Its antigen is unknown. V shed 3 bases and J shed 2 bases, with 14 bases lying between them. Germline V CDR1 and CDR2: MDHEN, SYDVKM. The CDR3 runs to 16 residues. A single record per CDR3 protein comes from TCRdb applying MiXCR to the RT-PCR reads. This table holds 500,000 to 600,000 distinct CDR3 sequences, more than 15% found once. The V gene is TRBV28, the J gene TRBJ1-3; D not resolved. The source is a man aged 50 to 75 who received an inactivated influenza vaccine. The input for sequencing was CD4+ T cells sorted from PBMCs, taken around 25 months after vaccination. CDR3 residues: CASSLPLGTAGNTIYF. The DNA for the CDR3 is TGTGCCAGCAGTTTGCCCTTGGGAACAGCTGGAAACACCATATATTTT.